This passage covers 18 T cell receptor beta chains from one sample sequenced in a study of blood T cell repertoires in COVID-19 (dated by TCRdb to 2018 to 2021). Library construction relied on the immunoSEQ multiplex PCR assay. TCRdb's version of the immuneACCESS table is confined to in-frame rearrangements and falls short of the full clone set. An unresolved V gene accounts for under half of the shortfall where checked; the remainder is of unknown origin. The sample table contains 95,000 to 100,000 clones; only one count was recorded for around 92% of them. The ten largest clones represent 5.7% of the sample. Sample: peripheral blood. These TCRs come from a man between 45 and 60 years old with active COVID-19.

The J gene is TRBJ2-3, the V gene TRBV2, with TRBD2 identical over 10 bases. The germline gives CDR1 SNHLY, CDR2 FYNNEI. CDR3 length: 14 residues. After removal of 7 bases from V and 3 bases from J, the junction contained 4 bases not matched to a gene. CDR3 sequence (DNA): TGTGCCAGCACCCCGGGACTAGCGACAGATACGCAGTATTTT. This sequence encodes CASTPGLATDTQYF.

CDR3 region: CATSSALGGGNEQFF. Here the CDR3 DNA reads TGTGCCACCAGCAGTGCCCTCGGGGGAGGAAATGAGCAGTTCTTC. This chain uses TRBV15 with TRBJ2-1, with D maybe TRBD2 (6 bases). Trimming left V 3 bases short and J 7 bases short, with 16 bases between. CDR1 and CDR2 (germline): LNHNV, YYDKDF (reference sequence). The CDR3 extends over 15 amino acids. The full variable domain, its missing parts supplied by reference TRBV15 and TRBJ2-1, is DAMVIQNPRYQVTQFGKPVTLSCSQTLNHNVMYWYQQKSSQAPKLLFHYYDKDFNNEADTPDNFQSRRPNTSFCFLDIRSPGLGDTAMYLCATSSALGGGNEQFFGPGTRLTVL.

DNA for the CDR3: TGTGCCAGCAGCCCAGGACTAGCGGGAGGAGGTGACAATGAGCAGTTCTTC. Translation: CASSPGLAGGGDNEQFF. The chain employs TRBV9 and TRBJ2-1, with 14 bases fitting TRBD2. Trimming at V came to 4 bases and at J to 5 bases, leaving 8 bases not matched to a gene. The CDR3 loop spans 17 amino acids. Germline V gives CDR1 SGDLS, CDR2 YYNGEE.

Only one count was recorded for this clone. V usage is TRBV13 and J usage is TRBJ1-1; D ambiguous. Germline V gene data show CDR1 as PRHDT and CDR2 as FYEKMQ (reference sequence). V was trimmed by 0 bases and J by 5 bases, leaving 16 bases between them. The CDR3 consists of 16 residues. Here the CDR3 reads CASSLGSRLGGTEAFF. The CDR3 DNA reads TGTGCCAGCAGCTTAGGATCGCGTCTCGGAGGGACTGAAGCTTTCTTT.

This clone was recorded once. This rearrangement joins TRBV28 to TRBJ2-1; the match to TRBD2 covers 12 bases. Germline CDR1 reads MDHEN; CDR2 reads SYDVKM. The J segment lost 10 bases and the V segment lost 7 bases, leaving 20 bases of the junction unmatched. The CDR3 spans 18 residues. CDR3 protein: CASTPQRARTSGMWEQFF. The CDR3 DNA is TGTGCCAGCACTCCCCAACGAGCCAGGACTAGCGGGATGTGGGAGCAGTTCTTC. Complete variable domain (other parts from reference TRBV28 and TRBJ2-1): DVKVTQSSRYLVKRTGEKVFLECVQDMDHENMFWYRQDPGLGLRLIYFSYDVKMKEKGDIPEGYSVSREKKERFSLILESASTNQTSMYLCASTPQRARTSGMWEQFFGPGTRLTVL.

V usage is TRBV6-6 and J usage is TRBJ1-3, with a possible D match to TRBD1 (5 bases). Trimming left V 4 bases short and J 0 bases short, with 13 bases between. The CDR3 is 16 residues long. Per the germline V gene, CDR1 is MNHNY and CDR2 is SVGAGI (reference sequence). The CDR3 DNA is TGTGCCAGCAGTTCCTCCGGGACTAACTCTGGAAACACCATATATTTT. It codes for CASSSSGTNSGNTIYF.

CDR3: CATRTSGSDTQYF. The DNA for the CDR3 is TGTGCCACCCGGACTAGCGGTTCTGATACGCAGTATTTT. This sequence joins TRBV28 and TRBJ2-3; 10 nucleotides match TRBD2. J lost 6 bases, V lost 10 bases, and 7 bases had no gene match. Per the germline V gene, CDR1 is MDHEN and CDR2 is SYDVKM. The CDR3 loop spans 13 amino acids.

This chain connects TRBV19 to TRBJ2-7, with TRBD2 identical over 10 bases. Germline V gene lookup returns CDR1 LNHDA and CDR2 SQIVND (reference sequence). The CDR3 consists of 16 residues. Unmatched junction bases numbered 8, after V lost 4 bases and J lost 2 bases. The CDR3 protein is CASSNPAGGRPYEQYF. CDR3 nucleotides: TGTGCCAGTAGTAATCCAGCGGGAGGGCGCCCCTACGAGCAGTACTTC.

Only one count was recorded for this clone. The chain recombines TRBV5-1 with TRBJ2-6; D uncertain. Germline CDR1 SGHRS, CDR2 YFSETQ. Trimming shortened V by 0 bases and J by 0 bases, and 13 bases separated the two germline ends. The CDR3 loop spans 18 amino acids. CDR3 protein: CASSLEQPGFSGANVLTF. The CDR3, as DNA: TGCGCCAGCAGCTTGGAGCAACCCGGTTTCTCTGGGGCCAACGTCCTGACTTTC.

The gene calls are TRBV11-2 and TRBJ2-7, with a possible D match to TRBD1 (7 bases). Per the germline V gene, CDR1 is SGHAT and CDR2 is FQNNGV. The CDR3 loop spans 14 amino acids. Trimming shortened V by 4 bases and J by 6 bases, and 16 bases separated the two germline ends. CDR3 residues: CASSSGTEAGEQYF. In DNA form, the CDR3 reads TGTGCCAGCAGCTCCGGGACAGAAGCGGGCGAGCAGTACTTC.

In this sample, this clone turned up once. This chain connects TRBV19 to TRBJ1-5, with 7 bases identical to TRBD1. This CDR3 has 13 residues. CDR1 and CDR2 (germline): LNHDA, SQIVND (reference sequence). V dropped 11 bases and J dropped 0; count of bases not matched to a gene: 4. The CDR3 loop reads CAGGQHSNQPQHF. Written as DNA, the CDR3 is TGTGCCGGGGGACAGCATAGCAATCAGCCCCAGCATTTT.

The chain uses TRBV6-5 and TRBJ2-1; D call uncertain. The germline CDR1 and CDR2 sequences are MNHEY and SVGAGI. The CDR3 is 14 residues long. V lost 8 bases and J 0 bases, leaving 11 bases between the germline ends. The CDR3 loop is CASGGPSSYNEQFF. The DNA of the CDR3 is TGTGCCAGCGGCGGTCCAAGCTCCTACAATGAGCAGTTCTTC.

In this sample, this clone turned up once. The chain links TRBV6-5 to TRBJ2-7, with 7 positions matching TRBD1. The CDR3 totals 13 residues. Germline CDR1 and CDR2: MNHEY and SVGAGI. Trimming cost V 0 bases and J 5 bases; bases outside gene matches: 1. The CDR3 sequence is CASSYSTGDEQYF. The CDR3 DNA follows: TGTGCCAGCAGTTACTCCACAGGGGACGAGCAGTACTTC.

To note about this clone: At the DNA level, this CDR3 is encoded by other sequences in the same sample as well. The CDR3 loop reads CASSSQGGTGELFF. The CDR3 DNA follows: TGTGCCAGCAGCTCACAGGGAGGGACCGGGGAGCTGTTTTTT. The chain links TRBV27 to TRBJ2-2, with a tentative D call TRBD2 (7 bases). The V gene lost 6 bases and the J gene lost 5 bases, with 13 bases spanning the gap. The germline V gene encodes CDR1 MNHEY and CDR2 SMNVEV (reference sequence). This CDR3 region has 14 residues.

In this sample, this clone turned up a few times. The V and J genes are TRBV5-1 and TRBJ2-7, with D maybe TRBD1 (6 bases). Germline V gene sequence: CDR1 SGHRS, CDR2 YFSETQ. V was pared by 0 bases and J by 3 bases, with 10 bases between. The CDR3 contains 14 residues. The CDR3 DNA follows: TGCGCCAGCAGCTTGGGGACAGTCAACTACGAGCAGTACTTC. Translating it yields CASSLGTVNYEQYF.

V gene TRBV5-1 combines with J gene TRBJ2-1; 7 bases line up with TRBD1. The CDR3 spans 13 residues. V was pared by 7 bases and J by 5 bases, with 6 bases of the junction left unmatched. Germline lookup yields CDR1 SGHRS and CDR2 YFSETQ. CDR3 nucleotides: TGCGCCAGCTTACAGGGGCCAAACAATGAGCAGTTCTTC. Amino acids: CASLQGPNNEQFF.

V and J are TRBV5-5 and TRBJ2-1; possibly TRBD1 for D (5 bases). Per the germline V gene, CDR1 is SGHKS and CDR2 is YYEKEE (reference sequence). V lost 0 bases and J 8 bases, leaving 12 bases between the germline ends. The CDR3 loop spans 14 amino acids. The CDR3 DNA is TGTGCCAGCAGCTTGGGCAGGGAATCCGATGAGCAGTTCTTC. This codes for CASSLGRESDEQFF.

CDR3 coding DNA: TGCGCCAGCAGCTCCACGGAACAGGGGCGGAGGACTGAAGCTTTCTTT. Its protein is CASSSTEQGRRTEAFF. The rearrangement links TRBV5-1 to TRBJ1-1, with 7 positions matching TRBD1. The CDR3 length is 16 residues. CDR1 is SGHRS, CDR2 YFSETQ, per germline. V lost 3 bases to trimming and J lost 5 bases; unmatched junction nucleotides: 13.